This T cell receptor beta chain emerged from a study of HIV-infected children after antiretroviral therapy interruption. Study context: EBV and CMV exposure was recorded in most children. Interruption-arm sampling covered weeks 0, 12, interruption end (24 or 48), and about 3 years post-study. Study observations and caveats: After treatment interruption started, naive CD4+ CDR3 overlap across time points dropped.

This CDR3 spans 16 amino acids. Germline CDR1 and CDR2: LGHNA and YNFKEQ. For this clonotype: Its antigen is still unknown. At one boundary the junction diverges from the germline segment, which might be a read error.

Unique molecular identifiers were included in an RNA-based 3' RACE TCR library. TCRdb used MiXCR to reprocess the 3' RACE reads, holding one entry per CDR3 protein. The sample yields about 89,000 distinct CDR3 sequences, less than 7% seen once. Sample treatment: PENTA 11 planned treatment interruption arm or continuous ART arm. Participants had taken at least three-drug ART for at least 24 weeks. The sample here was CD45RA+ CD4+ T cells from PBMCs, pooled from several time points, taken from a donor given antiretroviral therapy, either interrupted or continuous. The subset denotes: naive CD4+ CD45RA+ CD45RO- T cells. The chain couples TRBV4-2 to TRBJ2-5; weak D call: TRBD1 (8 bases). The TCR sequence derives from a pool of human donors with HIV. Here the CDR3 reads CASSQETGEGQDTQYF. CDR3 coding DNA: TGTGCCAGCAGCCAAGAGACAGGGGAGGGCCAAGACACCCAGTACTTT.